This T cell receptor (beta chain) appears in the sequencing data of a study of blood T cells in healthy people across ages (dated by TCRdb to the mid-2010s). For context, the study as a whole: In model experiments, template switching captured about one uniquely barcoded TCR beta cDNA molecule for every two T cells. Using deep sequencing normalized with unique cDNA molecular identifiers, the study measured how TCR beta repertoire diversity changes with age. The donors were divided into four age groups: young (average approximately 17 years), middle-aged (approximately 39), aged (approximately 62) and long-lived (more than 75). To avoid experimental bias, donors of different ages were distributed randomly across sequencing lanes. Two additional independent replicas of 1 million unique cDNA reads from the same blood draw were analyzed for two donors (one aged 18 to 30 and one aged 80 or older). Points the paper makes about the study in general: Observed TCR beta diversity per million T cells fell roughly linearly with age, and a significant reduction was already apparent by age around 40. Observed TCR beta diversity correlated strongly with the percentage of naive T cells measured by flow cytometry. Donor CMV infection status was unknown, potentially confounding age-related changes in expanded clonotypes. Total diversity estimates from one million sequenced T cells were considered lower bounds and underestimates. Because profiling used bulk unsorted PBMCs, naive and antigen-experienced compartments could not be compared conclusively. Compared with the aged group, the long-lived group had more naive CD4+ T cells, fewer expanded clones and increased TCR diversity, a pattern suggesting age selection.

Systemically healthy Caucasian individuals from Russia, over 30 in total and aged roughly 6 to 100 years, were included as donors. Each donor gave about 10 milliliters of peripheral blood, drawn into EDTA-treated Vacutainer tubes. PBMCs were isolated by Ficoll-Paque density-gradient centrifugation, with at least 6.5 million obtained per sample. Total RNA, at least 6 micrograms per sample, was extracted from PBMCs with Trizol reagent. For every donor, an aliquot of PBMCs went through flow cytometry to measure the percentages of naive CD45RAhigh/CD27high T cells. The germline V gene specifies MNHEY as CDR1 and SVGAGI as CDR2. The CDR3 sequence holds 15 residues, the cysteine and phenylalanine included. The entry retains the CDR3 DNA only, 45 bases that are in frame from base 1. Trimming removed 8 bases from V and 10 bases from J; the gene matches leave 9 bases unexplained. This clonotype was picked up a small number of times. The target of this receptor is not known. One base away there is no much larger clone; base qualities are not given.

The library relied on 5' RACE. Instrument on record: Illumina HiSeq 2500. A second PCR of about 7 to 12 cycles was performed with a sample-barcoded 5' primer and a J-beta primer mix. A template-switch 5' adaptor carrying 12 random nucleotides introduced a unique molecular identifier onto each TCR beta cDNA molecule. Each sample yielded at least 2.5 million CDR3-containing paired-end reads. All of the RNA was converted into first-strand cDNA using the Mint cDNA synthesis kit, with a TRBC-specific oligonucleotide serving as the primer. Following uracil-DNA glycosylase treatment, all cDNA underwent a first 18-cycle PCR with the universal primers M1SS and BC2_uni_R. The study's processing was this. For normalization, 1 million high-quality reads, each with a distinct molecular identifier, were randomly selected from each sample. Reads with shared molecular identifiers were discarded instead of being binned into consensus sequences. MiTCR, set to a Q25 quality threshold and the strictest error-elimination algorithm, was used for CDR3 identification, clonotype clustering and error correction. A nonparametric unseen species model with Euler transformation was used to estimate a lower bound on total TCR beta diversity. The public sequencing data were trimmed at Q25 with fastp and processed into clonotypes with MiXCR by TCRdb, which kept only in-frame beta chains. Duplicate CDR3 protein sequences are folded into a single record with the most common DNA and genes. Clone size and V and J calls follow TCRdb, not the original study. Present in this sample are approximately 730,000 distinct CDR3 sequences, roughly 47% of which were seen just once. Approximately 22% of the sample rests with the top ten.

This sequence was found in a woman aged 55-70 years in good health. Sequences were obtained from blood. The V and J segments used are TRBV6-5 and TRBJ2-1, and TRBD2 aligns with 15 junction nucleotides. CDR3 sequence: CASQGTSGRQGEQFF. Here is the DNA: TGTGCCAGCCAAGGGACTAGCGGGAGGCAGGGGGAGCAGTTCTTC.